This is a list of T cell receptor beta chains from one sample in a study of technical replicates of blood from several donors. Clones were sequenced by immunoSEQ multiplex PCR, and TCRdb holds only the in-frame ones, with some missing. The data contain 55,000 to 75,000 clones, about 95% of them seen just once; the ten biggest clones take up over 2.5%. Sequenced input: PBMCs. These TCRs come from a human donor in good health. Some clones in this sample may be carry-over from other donors' samples. Both conserved end residues are trimmed from each CDR3. Each record gives: J gene, D gene, V gene, CDR3 protein. D genes are given only for firm matches.

>TRBJ2-1|.|TRBV13
ASSQGGGQSNEQF
>TRBJ2-5|TRBD2|TRBV4-1
ASSQVASGRKETQY
>TRBJ1-5|.|TRBV5-1
ASSPGGEGQPQH
>TRBJ2-5|.|TRBV13
ASSSARVGSFPGETQY
>TRBJ1-5|.|TRBV6-6
ASRPTGQPQH
>TRBJ1-4|TRBD1|TRBV18
ASSPSGQAGRELF
>TRBJ2-7|.|TRBV2
ASSETVEQY
>TRBJ2-2|.|TRBV5-1
ASSDSGNTGELF
>TRBJ2-2|TRBD1|TRBV5-1
ASSWTGYSGELF
>TRBJ2-3|TRBD2|TRBV6-1
ASNTGLAGTDTQY
>TRBJ2-7|.|TRBV6-5
ASSYSPGRGEQY